Reported below is one TCR beta chain. Its target antigen remains unknown. The record has no base qualities; no much larger clone is one base away. This entry is derived from a study of Ad26.COV2.S vaccination and SARS-CoV-2 variants (TCRdb year 2021). In the study overall: Donors in the vaccine arm were drawn from COV1001, a phase I-IIa trial of Ad26.COV2.S in healthy adults that was multicentre, randomized, double-blind and placebo-controlled. Ad26.COV2.S was given intramuscularly at 5x10^10 or 1x10^11 viral particles, as a single shot or as two shots 56 days apart. TCRbeta repertoire sequencing served as the tool for gauging how specific and how broad the SARS-CoV-2-reactive T cell receptors were following Ad26.COV2.S vaccination. The TCR-sequenced set comprised around 32 samples: around 20 Ad26.COV2.S vaccine recipients, 5 placebo recipients and 8 SARS-CoV-2 convalescent individuals. Trial participants were randomized into five groups of five: low-dose or high-dose Ad26.COV2.S given once or twice, or placebo on both occasions. Investigators remained blinded to trial group allocation during experiments and outcome assessment. The full study reports these points: Compared with placebo recipients, Ad26.COV2.S recipients showed higher spike-specific TCR breadth (P = 0.0014). Comparing responses between vaccine doses or regimens was not something the study was powered to do. Vaccine and placebo recipients had comparable non-spike TCR breadth, which fits with the vaccine containing only spike. The authors noted that the TCR breadth and depth analyses may have underestimated total T cell responses. After vaccination, spike-specific CD8+ and CD4+ T cell responses were reported to show substantial breadth.

Reading the label with the study, this specimen's treatment or condition is: approximately 18 received Ad26.COV2.S at low or high dose, single or two shots; roughly five received placebo; per-sample allocation not given. For vaccine and placebo recipients, the sequenced repertoires came from samples collected on day 63 after the first injection. Between 29 July and 7 August 2020, Cohort 1b enrolled about two dozen adults aged 18-55 years at one site in Boston, USA. Ad26.COV2.S was a replication-incompetent adenovirus type 26 vector that expressed a prefusion-stabilized SARS-CoV-2 spike protein derived from the original Wuhan strain. V is cut by 0 bases and J by 5 bases, and the space between the germline ends is 11 bases. From a lookup of the germline V gene, CDR1 and CDR2 are ENHRY and SYGVKD. The CDR3 measures 15 amino acids from cysteine to phenylalanine. This entry keeps only the CDR3 DNA: 45 bases, framed from base 1.

TCRbeta CDR3 regions were sequenced with the immunoSEQ Assay. After extraction, genomic DNA underwent amplification by bias-controlled multiplex PCR, followed by high-throughput sequencing. In the paper's pipeline: To quantify the absolute abundance of each unique TCRbeta CDR3 region, sequences were collapsed and filtered. Usable DNA was measured by amplifying reference genes present in all nucleated cells, and TCRbeta template counts were normalized to that usable DNA to estimate T cell fraction. Repertoire TCRs were annotated as SARS-CoV-2-specific when V gene, CDR3 amino acid sequence and J gene were exactly matched to a known reactive TCR set. The reference SARS-CoV-2 TCR set was derived from MIRA and filtered for enrichment in COVID-19-positive ImmuneCODE repertoires, a step that removed public or cross-reactive TCRs. Using the MIRA antigens, annotated TCRs were further analysed by specific ORF or by position within an ORF. Depth was the summed frequency of annotated unique rearrangements, while breadth was defined as annotated unique rearrangements over total unique productive rearrangements. Two-sided Wilcoxon rank-sum tests were used to compare TCR breadth between groups. TCRdb limited this immuneACCESS table to in-frame rearrangements with V and J called. A share of clones is missing; checked studies link under half to unresolved V genes, and the rest is unexplained. The V and J calls and clone size were taken over from that table, and D and trimming were inferred from the DNA. Across this sample there are about 350,000 clones, with roughly nine tenths seen only once. 6.4% of the sample is held by the ten biggest clonotypes.

The sample in question was peripheral blood, obtained in a trial of Ad26.COV2.S vaccine versus placebo. Here the chain combines TRBV10-3 and TRBJ1-5, and TRBD1 may be the D gene, going by 5 matching bases. This TCR was sampled from a person between 18 and 59 years old who received the Ad26.COV2.S COVID-19 vaccine or a placebo. Here the CDR3 is given as CAISESRDVDQPQHF. The DNA is TGTGCCATCAGTGAGTCCCGGGACGTCGATCAGCCCCAGCATTTT.